This TCR beta chain was recorded in a study of shared clonotypes between healthy human individuals. This clone has just a few counts. Using immunoSEQ multiplex PCR, the repertoire was profiled, and TCRdb retains in-frame clones only, with some absent. The table lists around 240,000 clones, 65% to 70% of them singletons, with 11% in the top ten. Sequencing input: memory CD4+ T cells sorted from blood. Indicated subset: CD45RA-negative fraction. The receptor was derived from a man younger than 45 in good health.

CDR3 sequence (DNA): TGTGCCAGCAGTCGCGGACAGATCTATGGCTACACCTTC. Its translation: CASSRGQIYGYTF. The chain uses TRBV27 and TRBJ1-2; tentatively, D is TRBD1 (6 bases). V shed 5 bases and J shed 4 bases, with 11 bases lying between them. Germline V CDR1 and CDR2: MNHEY, SMNVEV (reference sequence). The CDR3 has 13 residues.